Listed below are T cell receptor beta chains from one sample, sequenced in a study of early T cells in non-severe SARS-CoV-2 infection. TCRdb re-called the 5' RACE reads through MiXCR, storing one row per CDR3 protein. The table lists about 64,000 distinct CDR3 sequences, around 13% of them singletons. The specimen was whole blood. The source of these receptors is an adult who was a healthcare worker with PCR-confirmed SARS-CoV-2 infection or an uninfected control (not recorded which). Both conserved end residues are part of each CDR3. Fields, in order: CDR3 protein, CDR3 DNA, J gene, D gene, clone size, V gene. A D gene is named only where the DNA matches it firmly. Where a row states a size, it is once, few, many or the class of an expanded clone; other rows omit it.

CDR3aa: CASSPYSGVYNEQFF
CDR3nt: TGTGCCAGCAGCCCCTACAGCGGGGTCTACAATGAGCAGTTCTTC
j_gene: TRBJ2-1
d_gene: TRBD2
abundance: few
v_gene: TRBV6-5

CDR3aa: CASIEQGWAGTEAFF
CDR3nt: TGCGCCAGCATTGAACAGGGTTGGGCTGGCACTGAAGCTTTCTTT
j_gene: TRBJ1-1
d_gene: -
abundance: -
v_gene: TRBV10-2

CDR3aa: CASSSTGGETQYF
CDR3nt: TGTGCCAGCAGCTCGACAGGGGGGGAGACCCAGTACTTC
j_gene: TRBJ2-5
d_gene: TRBD1
abundance: many
v_gene: TRBV12-3/TRBV12-4

CDR3aa: CASSLLDYEQYF
CDR3nt: TGTGCCAGCAGCTTACTTGATTACGAGCAGTACTTC
j_gene: TRBJ2-7
d_gene: -
abundance: -
v_gene: TRBV11-2

CDR3aa: CASSLAGHKQETQYF
CDR3nt: TGTGCCAGCAGCTTAGCGGGACACAAACAAGAGACCCAGTACTTC
j_gene: TRBJ2-5
d_gene: -
abundance: -
v_gene: TRBV7-2

CDR3aa: CSASVRDSYGYTF
CDR3nt: TGCAGTGCTAGTGTCCGGGACAGCTATGGCTACACCTTC
j_gene: TRBJ1-2
d_gene: TRBD1
abundance: -
v_gene: TRBV20-1

CDR3aa: CASSSLGLAGGKNNEQFF
CDR3nt: TGCGCCAGCAGCTCCCTGGGACTAGCGGGGGGTAAGAACAATGAGCAGTTCTTC
j_gene: TRBJ2-1
d_gene: TRBD2
abundance: few
v_gene: TRBV5-1

CDR3aa: CTSGYTDTQYF
CDR3nt: TGTACCAGCGGATACACAGATACGCAGTATTTT
j_gene: TRBJ2-3
d_gene: -
abundance: few
v_gene: TRBV2

CDR3aa: CASSQPGSRGELFF
CDR3nt: TGCGCCAGCAGCCAACCAGGTTCTCGCGGGGAGCTGTTTTTT
j_gene: TRBJ2-2
d_gene: -
abundance: -
v_gene: TRBV4-1

CDR3aa: CSASGISNQPQHF
CDR3nt: TGCAGTGCTAGCGGGATTAGCAATCAGCCCCAGCATTTT
j_gene: TRBJ1-5
d_gene: -
abundance: -
v_gene: TRBV20-1

CDR3aa: CASSTFTDTQYF
CDR3nt: TGTGCCAGTAGTACCTTCACAGATACGCAGTATTTT
j_gene: TRBJ2-3
d_gene: -
abundance: few
v_gene: TRBV19

CDR3aa: CASRQGGEKLFF
CDR3nt: TGTGCCAGCAGACAGGGAGGGGAAAAACTGTTTTTT
j_gene: TRBJ1-4
d_gene: -
abundance: many
v_gene: TRBV6-5

CDR3aa: CASSQVDEQYF
CDR3nt: TGTGCCAGCAGCCAAGTGGACGAGCAGTACTTC
j_gene: TRBJ2-7
d_gene: -
abundance: few
v_gene: TRBV14

CDR3aa: CASSPTGTHNEQFF
CDR3nt: TGCGCCAGCAGCCCGACCGGGACCCACAATGAGCAGTTCTTC
j_gene: TRBJ2-1
d_gene: -
abundance: many
v_gene: TRBV5-1

CDR3aa: CASSHIRGRDTQYF
CDR3nt: TGTGCCAGCAGCCACATCAGGGGCCGGGATACGCAGTATTTT
j_gene: TRBJ2-3
d_gene: -
abundance: many
v_gene: TRBV7-8

CDR3aa: CASSLEGGKTEAFF
CDR3nt: TGTGCCAGCAGCTTAGAGGGGGGAAAAACTGAAGCTTTCTTT
j_gene: TRBJ1-1
d_gene: -
abundance: few
v_gene: TRBV7-9

CDR3aa: CASSGAGQGAYEQYF
CDR3nt: TGTGCCAGCAGTGGGGCTGGACAGGGGGCCTACGAGCAGTACTTC
j_gene: TRBJ2-7
d_gene: TRBD1
abundance: -
v_gene: TRBV2

CDR3aa: CASTLAGAQGANEQFF
CDR3nt: TGTGCCAGCACACTAGCGGGGGCGCAAGGCGCCAATGAGCAGTTCTTC
j_gene: TRBJ2-1
d_gene: TRBD2
abundance: -
v_gene: TRBV6-5

CDR3aa: CASSRAATDTQYF
CDR3nt: TGTGCCAGCAGCCGCGCCGCCACAGATACGCAGTATTTT
j_gene: TRBJ2-3
d_gene: -
abundance: few
v_gene: TRBV3-1

CDR3aa: CASALRASNTGELFF
CDR3nt: TGTGCTAGTGCCCTGAGGGCCTCGAACACCGGGGAGCTGTTTTTT
j_gene: TRBJ2-2
d_gene: -
abundance: -
v_gene: TRBV12-5

CDR3aa: CASSLFPPAQTDTQYF
CDR3nt: TGTGCCAGCAGTTTATTTCCCCCAGCCCAGACAGATACGCAGTATTTT
j_gene: TRBJ2-3
d_gene: -
abundance: many
v_gene: TRBV27

CDR3aa: CASSTSPLCMNTEAFF
CDR3nt: TGTGCCAGCAGCACCTCCCCCTTATGCATGAACACTGAAGCTTTCTTT
j_gene: TRBJ1-1
d_gene: -
abundance: many
v_gene: TRBV21-1

CDR3aa: CASSPSRTDVNTEAFF
CDR3nt: TGTGCCAGCAGCCCCTCGAGGACAGACGTGAACACTGAAGCTTTCTTT
j_gene: TRBJ1-1
d_gene: -
abundance: -
v_gene: TRBV6-2/TRBV6-3

CDR3aa: CASSPGTPYEQYF
CDR3nt: TGTGCCAGCAGCCCCGGGACTCCCTACGAGCAGTACTTC
j_gene: TRBJ2-7
d_gene: -
abundance: -
v_gene: TRBV3-1

CDR3aa: CASSVVAGASETQYF
CDR3nt: TGTGCCAGCAGCGTAGTAGCGGGGGCGAGCGAGACCCAGTACTTC
j_gene: TRBJ2-5
d_gene: TRBD2
abundance: -
v_gene: TRBV9

CDR3aa: CASSQAPTGRNSPLHF
CDR3nt: TGCGCCAGCAGCCAAGCCCCCACAGGGAGGAATTCACCCCTCCACTTT
j_gene: TRBJ1-6
d_gene: -
abundance: few
v_gene: TRBV4-3

CDR3aa: CAWADRPNQPQHF
CDR3nt: TGTGCCTGGGCGGACCGCCCTAATCAGCCCCAGCATTTT
j_gene: TRBJ1-5
d_gene: -
abundance: -
v_gene: TRBV30

CDR3aa: CASGPQKRVATDTQYF
CDR3nt: TGTGCTAGTGGCCCCCAAAAGCGGGTTGCCACAGATACGCAGTATTTT
j_gene: TRBJ2-3
d_gene: -
abundance: many
v_gene: TRBV12-5

CDR3aa: CSARQGTTNEKLFF
CDR3nt: TGCAGTGCTAGACAGGGAACAACTAATGAAAAACTGTTTTTT
j_gene: TRBJ1-4
d_gene: -
abundance: few
v_gene: TRBV20-1